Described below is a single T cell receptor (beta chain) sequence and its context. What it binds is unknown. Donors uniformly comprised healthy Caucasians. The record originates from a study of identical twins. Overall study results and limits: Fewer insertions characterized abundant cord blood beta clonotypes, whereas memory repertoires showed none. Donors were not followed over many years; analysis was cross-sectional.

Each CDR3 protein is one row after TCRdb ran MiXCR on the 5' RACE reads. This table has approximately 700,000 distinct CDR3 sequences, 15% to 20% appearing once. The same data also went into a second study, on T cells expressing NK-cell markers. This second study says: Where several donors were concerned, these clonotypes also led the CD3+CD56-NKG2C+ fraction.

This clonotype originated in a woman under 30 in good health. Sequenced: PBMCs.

CDR3 bases: TGCAGTGCTGAAATCTGGACTAGCGCCTCAGATACGCAGTATTTT. Encoded protein: CSAEIWTSASDTQYF. The rearrangement uses TRBV20-1 and TRBJ2-3; TRBD2 matches 9 bases. The germline CDR1 and CDR2 sequences are DFQATT and SNEGSKA (reference sequence). This CDR3 is 15 amino acids long. J lost 4 bases, V lost 5 bases, and 10 bases had no gene match.